Following are 32 T cell receptor beta chains from one sample sequenced in a study of CD8 T cells in ankylosing spondylitis. TCRdb fed the 5' RACE reads into MiXCR, producing one record per CDR3 protein. The sample yields roughly 40,000 distinct CDR3 sequences, approximately 10% seen once. Material for sequencing was blood, either unsorted or a sorted T cell fraction (not recorded which). These receptors originate from a male donor with ankylosing spondylitis or in good health (not recorded which).

This clonotype was counted ten times or more. V usage is TRBV18 and J usage is TRBJ1-5; no firm D call. In germline, CDR1 is KGHSH, CDR2 LQKENI. This CDR3 comprises 17 residues. Trimming cost V 1 base and J 0 bases, with 13 bases left between them. CDR3 bases: TGTGCCAGCTCACCACTGGCCCCTGGGATTAGCAATCAGCCCCAGCATTTT. It encodes CASSPLAPGISNQPQHF.

This clonotype was seen ten or more times. The CDR3 spells CASSETGEGQPQHF. The CDR3 nucleotides read TGTGCCAGCAGTGAAACAGGGGAGGGTCAGCCCCAGCATTTT. This chain connects TRBV2 to TRBJ1-5, with 7 bases aligning to TRBD1. V dropped 2 bases and J dropped 6; count of bases not matched to a gene: 4. In germline, CDR1 is SNHLY, CDR2 FYNNEI. This CDR3 is 14 amino acids long.

This clonotype came up a few times. This rearrangement joins TRBV11-2 to TRBJ1-3; the match to TRBD1 covers 9 bases. CDR3 length: 18 residues. V lost 2 bases to trimming and J lost 0 bases; unmatched junction nucleotides: 8. Per germline, CDR1 SGHAT and CDR2 FQNNGV. Written as DNA, the CDR3 is TGTGCCAGCAGCTTAACAGGGGGCGGTTTTAGCTCTGGAAACACCATATATTTT. This codes for CASSLTGGGFSSGNTIYF.

This clonotype was detected many times. This chain connects TRBV12-2 to TRBJ1-5; the table's D gene call, TRBD1, was not cross checked with the DNA. TRBV12-2 is designated a pseudogene. The CDR3 totals 18 residues. This chain's CDR3 is CASRWGLMGRLVEQPQHF. The CDR3, as DNA: TGTGCAAGTCGTTGGGGATTGATGGGGCGCCTGGTGGAGCAGCCCCAGCATTTT.

This clonotype was seen at least ten times. This rearrangement joins TRBV5-1 to TRBJ2-3, with a possible D match to TRBD1 (6 bases). Germline CDR1 and CDR2: SGHRS and YFSETQ. Trimming stripped 4 bases from V and 10 bases from J, with 13 bases between. This CDR3 comprises 12 residues. The CDR3 loop reads CASSPNSGAQYF. The CDR3 nucleotides are TGCGCCAGCAGCCCCAACTCAGGGGCGCAGTATTTT.

The rearrangement joins TRBV5-1 to TRBJ2-2; D possibly matches TRBD1 or TRBD2 (5 bases each). CDR1 SGHRS and CDR2 YFSETQ come from the germline V gene. Trimming shortened V by 0 bases and J by 4 bases, and 7 bases separated the two germline ends. The CDR3 contains 14 residues. CDR3 loop: CASSLAGTTGELFF. DNA of the CDR3: TGCGCCAGCAGCTTGGCAGGGACCACCGGGGAGCTGTTTTTT.

There are many counts of this clonotype. The chain uses TRBV25-1 and TRBJ2-1, with 7 nucleotides matching TRBD1. The J segment lost 7 bases and the V segment lost 0 bases, leaving 3 bases of the junction unmatched. In germline, CDR1 is MGHDK, CDR2 SYGVNS. This CDR3 region has 14 residues. In DNA form, the CDR3 reads TGTGCCAGCAGTGAATATAAGGGGGCAAATGAGCAGTTCTTC. Protein: CASSEYKGANEQFF. Complete variable domain (other parts from reference TRBV25-1 and TRBJ2-1): EADIYQTPRYLVIGTGKKITLECSQTMGHDKMYWYQQDPGMELHLIHYSYGVNSTEKGDLSSESTVSRIRTEHFPLTLESARPSHTSQYLCASSEYKGANEQFFGPGTRLTVL.

Ten or more counts support this clonotype. The rearrangement joins TRBV10-3 to TRBJ2-1; 16 nucleotides agree with TRBD2. With V trimmed by 4 bases and J by 7 bases, 10 bases remained unmatched. In germline, CDR1 is ENHRY, CDR2 SYGVKD. The CDR3 is made up of 18 amino acids. CDR3 loop: CAISGAGLAGGVPNEQFF. In DNA, the CDR3 is TGTGCCATCAGTGGTGCGGGACTAGCGGGGGGGGTTCCGAATGAGCAGTTCTTC.

This clonotype was detected many times. The chain employs TRBV24-1 and TRBJ2-1; 12 bases line up with TRBD2. The CDR3 extends over 19 amino acids. Germline values: CDR1 KGHDR, CDR2 SFDVKD. J gave up 0 bases and V 4 bases, and 9 bases lay outside the gene matches. The CDR3 sequence is CATSDITSGGSSSYNEQFF. The CDR3 DNA is TGTGCCACCAGTGACATTACTAGCGGGGGGTCGAGCTCCTACAATGAGCAGTTCTTC.

This clonotype has ten or more counts. The chain employs TRBV12-3 or TRBV12-4 and TRBJ1-1; the D is unclear. V was shortened by 3 bases and J by 1 base, with 6 bases between the two germline ends. This CDR3 has 13 residues. The CDR3 spells CASSLHQNTEAFF. The CDR3 nucleotides are TGTGCCAGCAGTTTGCATCAGAACACTGAAGCTTTCTTT.

This chain joins TRBV19 and TRBJ1-1; 11 positions match TRBD1. Germline CDR1 is LNHDA and CDR2 is SQIVND (reference sequence). Trimming removed 6 bases from V and 6 bases from J; junction bases left unmatched: 6. There are 14 residues in the CDR3. The CDR3: CASRGTGGLAEAFF. The CDR3 DNA reads as TGTGCCAGTAGGGGGACAGGGGGATTGGCTGAAGCTTTCTTT.

This clonotype was recorded many times. The chain employs TRBV10-3 and TRBJ1-4; 10 bases map to TRBD1. CDR1 is ENHRY, CDR2 SYGVKD, per germline. Trimming at V came to 10 bases and at J to 1 base, leaving 3 bases not matched to a gene. The length of the CDR3 is 14 residues. CDR3: CATGDRGTNEKLFF. The CDR3 coding sequence is TGTGCCACCGGGGACAGGGGAACTAATGAAAAACTGTTTTTT.

This rearrangement joins TRBV5-1 to TRBJ2-3; 9 bases fit TRBD1. Germline CDR1 is SGHRS and CDR2 is YFSETQ. The CDR3 extends over 16 amino acids. V dropped 3 bases and J dropped 5; count of bases not matched to a gene: 10. The CDR3, as DNA: TGCGCCAGCAGCTCGGTCGGGACAGGGAGAGGAGATACGCAGTATTTT. This codes for CASSSVGTGRGDTQYF.

This clonotype has a handful of counts. The rearrangement links TRBV25-1 to TRBJ1-4, with a possible D match to TRBD1 (6 bases). Per germline, CDR1 MGHDK and CDR2 SYGVNS. V was pared by 6 bases and J by 7 bases, with 12 bases between. This CDR3 is built from 13 residues. CDR3 coding DNA: TGTGCCAGCAGCCAGGGGTACAGTGAAAAACTGTTTTTT. Protein: CASSQGYSEKLFF.

The rearrangement links TRBV7-2 to TRBJ1-4; 12 bases map to TRBD1. This CDR3 has 15 residues. Germline CDR1 and CDR2: SGHTA and FQGNSA. Trimming cost V 5 bases and J 8 bases; bases outside gene matches: 6. The CDR3 coding sequence is TGTGCCAGCAGCATTGGGACAGGGGGCTACGAAAAACTGTTTTTT. Its translation: CASSIGTGGYEKLFF. The variable domain in full, with the rest retrieved from reference TRBV7-2 and TRBJ1-4, is GAGVSQSPSNKVTEKGKDVELRCDPISGHTALYWYRQSLGQGLEFLIYFQGNSAPDKSGLPSDRFSAERTGGSVSTLTIQRTQQEDSAVYLCASSIGTGGYEKLFFGSGTQLSVL.

In the case of this clonotype: A much larger clone differs from this one at a single base, so this may be a read error. The V call is TRBV2, the J call TRBJ1-5, with 9 bases matching TRBD1. The V gene's germline CDR1 is SNHLY and CDR2 FYNNEI. The CDR3 has 15 residues. The CDR3 nucleotides read TGTGCCAGAAGTGCATACAGGGGGCTAAGTCAGCCCCAGCATTTT. Protein: CARSAYRGLSQPQHF.

This clonotype came up many times. The chain combines TRBV29-1 with TRBJ1-4, with a tentative D call TRBD1 (6 bases). The CDR3 consists of 14 residues. The ends were cut back, 6 bases at V and 4 bases at J, with 15 bases in the middle. Per the germline V gene, CDR1 is SQVTM and CDR2 is ANQGSEA. Written as DNA, the CDR3 is TGCAGCGTGTGGACCGGACAGCTTAATGAAAAACTGTTTTTT. Protein: CSVWTGQLNEKLFF.

This clonotype was detected a few times. CDR3 nucleotides: TGTGCCAGCAGCTCGACCTACGAGCAGTACTTC. Translation: CASSSTYEQYF. The rearrangement joins TRBV11-2 to TRBJ2-7; unclear D gene. Germline loops: CDR1 SGHAT, CDR2 FQNNGV. The CDR3 loop spans 11 amino acids. The V gene lost 4 bases and the J gene lost 2 bases, with 3 bases spanning the gap.

This clonotype has at least ten counts. This sequence joins TRBV5-1 and TRBJ1-2; possibly TRBD1 for D (5 bases). Trimming cost V 3 bases and J 1 base, with 13 bases left between them. Germline V gene lookup returns CDR1 SGHRS and CDR2 YFSETQ. This CDR3 is 15 amino acids long. The CDR3 DNA reads as TGCGCCAGCAGCTGGGATGGGGCTATTAACTATGGCTACACCTTC. Protein product: CASSWDGAINYGYTF.

This clonotype occurred a few times. V gene TRBV6-4 combines with J gene TRBJ2-3; D not resolved. Trimming pared 2 bases from V and 2 bases from J, leaving 5 bases between. CDR1 is MRHNA and CDR2 is SNTAGT in the germline V gene. The length of the CDR3 is 13 residues. The CDR3 nucleotides read TGTGCCAGCAGTGACAAGGACACAGATACGCAGTATTTT. It translates to CASSDKDTDTQYF.

In its sample, this clonotype was seen many times. The chain employs TRBV20-1 and TRBJ2-1, with 9 positions matching TRBD1. Germline V gives CDR1 DFQATT, CDR2 SNEGSKA (reference sequence). CDR3 length: 15 residues. V trimming: 0 bases; J trimming: 2 bases; junction bases outside the gene matches: 2. CDR3 residues: CSARDRTGAYNEQFF. CDR3 nucleotides: TGCAGTGCTAGAGACCGGACAGGGGCCTACAATGAGCAGTTCTTC.

The V gene is TRBV19, the J gene TRBJ2-2, with D unresolved. The ends were cut back, 7 bases at V and 9 bases at J, with 18 bases in the middle. Germline loops: CDR1 LNHDA, CDR2 SQIVND (reference sequence). The CDR3 contains 14 residues. Here the CDR3 reads CASNHVVGKRELFF. In nucleotides, the CDR3 is TGTGCCAGTAACCACGTGGTGGGGAAACGGGAGCTGTTTTTT.

This clonotype was observed many times. The chain is built from TRBV29-1 and TRBJ1-4, with TRBD1 matching over 7 bases. From germline, CDR1 is SQVTM and CDR2 ANQGSEA. V shed 7 bases and J 5 bases; nucleotides not matched to a gene: 19. The CDR3 length is 17 residues. This CDR3 reads CSAATGSGGSGNEKLFF. DNA for the CDR3: TGCAGCGCCGCGACAGGGTCAGGCGGGTCGGGGAATGAAAAACTGTTTTTT.

As to this clonotype: A much larger clone differs by one base, so this may be a read error. The genes are TRBV6-7 and TRBJ2-2; 8 nucleotides match TRBD2. TRBV6-7 is placed among ORFs of uncertain function. The CDR3 length is 18 residues. CDR3 region: CARSSSTQGRGVTGELFF. CDR3 sequence (DNA): TGTGCCCGCAGTTCCTCCACCCAAGGGCGGGGGGTCACCGGGGAGCTGTTTTTT.

This clonotype has at least ten counts. The rearrangement links TRBV5-1 to TRBJ2-1, with TRBD1 matching 7 bases. CDR1 and CDR2 from the germline V gene are SGHRS and YFSETQ. The CDR3 contains 17 residues. V shed 3 bases and J 0 bases; nucleotides not matched to a gene: 9. In nucleotides, the CDR3 is TGCGCCAGCAGCTACCACCACAGGGACAGCTCCTACAATGAGCAGTTCTTC. Protein sequence: CASSYHHRDSSYNEQFF. Based on the CDR3 plus reference TRBV5-1 and TRBJ2-1, the full variable domain is KAGVTQTPRYLIKTRGQQVTLSCSPISGHRSVSWYQQTPGQGLQFLFEYFSETQRNKGNFPGRFSGRQFSNSRSEMNVSTLELGDSALYLCASSYHHRDSSYNEQFFGPGTRLTVL.

This clonotype was observed a handful of times. The chain links TRBV5-1 to TRBJ2-7; the D call may be TRBD1 or TRBD2 (5 bases each). This CDR3 spans 13 amino acids. The V end lost 5 bases, the J end lost 3 bases, and 12 bases lay between the germline ends. Germline V gene data show CDR1 as SGHRS and CDR2 as YFSETQ. The CDR3 nucleotides are TGCGCCAGCAGTCCCGGGGCCAACTACGAGCAGTACTTC. Translated, it gives CASSPGANYEQYF. Filled out from reference TRBV5-1 and TRBJ2-7, the complete variable domain reads KAGVTQTPRYLIKTRGQQVTLSCSPISGHRSVSWYQQTPGQGLQFLFEYFSETQRNKGNFPGRFSGRQFSNSRSEMNVSTLELGDSALYLCASSPGANYEQYFGPGTRLTVT.

This clonotype was seen at least ten times. This rearrangement joins TRBV2 to TRBJ2-5; the match to TRBD2 covers 8 bases. Per germline, CDR1 SNHLY and CDR2 FYNNEI. The ends lost 4 bases at V and 5 bases at J; junction bases unmatched: 3. The CDR3 has 13 residues. The CDR3: CASSGLASETQYF. The DNA of the CDR3 is TGTGCCAGCAGTGGACTAGCGTCGGAGACCCAGTACTTC.

The V gene is TRBV5-1, the J gene TRBJ2-5; D not certain. The V gene's germline CDR1 is SGHRS and CDR2 YFSETQ. Trimming cost V 0 bases and J 2 bases, with 8 bases left between them. The CDR3 runs 14 residues. The CDR3 DNA reads as TGCGCCAGCAGCTTGGAGAGGAATCAAGAGACCCAGTACTTC. Protein: CASSLERNQETQYF.

This clonotype has more than one count but fewer than ten. The gene calls are TRBV7-2 and TRBJ2-5; a weak D match, TRBD2 (5 bases). V was trimmed by 9 bases and J by 2 bases, leaving 16 bases between them. CDR1 and CDR2 (germline): SGHTA, FQGNSA. This CDR3 is 14 amino acids long. Here the CDR3 DNA reads TGTGCCAGTCGAAAGGACTTGTGGCAAGAGACCCAGTACTTC. This codes for CASRKDLWQETQYF.

This clonotype was recorded many times. As DNA, the CDR3 is TGCGCCAGCAGCGCAACAGGGGTCACTGAAGCTTTCTTT. The encoded protein is CASSATGVTEAFF. The rearrangement joins TRBV5-1 to TRBJ1-1, with 7 bases identical to TRBD1. The length of the CDR3 is 13 residues. CDR1 is SGHRS, CDR2 YFSETQ, per germline. Trimming cost V 4 bases and J 4 bases; bases outside gene matches: 4.

The V gene is TRBV7-2, the J gene TRBJ1-2; perhaps TRBD1 as D (5 bases). Germline CDR1 is SGHTA and CDR2 is FQGNSA. CDR3 length: 14 amino acids. V lost 0 bases to trimming and J lost 6 bases, with 11 bases between them. The CDR3 DNA reads as TGTGCCAGCAGCTTAGCGGGCAGGGCCCATGGCTACACCTTC. This codes for CASSLAGRAHGYTF.

This clonotype was found many times. The chain has TRBV29-1 and TRBJ1-1; D is ambiguous. With 4 bases removed from V and 4 bases from J, the gap between germline ends came to 10 bases. CDR3 length equals 12 residues. Germline V gene data show CDR1 as SQVTM and CDR2 as ANQGSEA. CDR3: CSVVGLSTEAFF. The CDR3 region has the DNA TGCAGCGTTGTTGGTCTAAGCACTGAAGCTTTCTTT.